Following are 26 T cell receptor beta chains from one sample sequenced in a study. TCRdb re-derived calls from the RT-PCR reads in MiXCR, one entry per CDR3 protein. The sample lists about 680,000 distinct CDR3 sequences, more than 13% occurring once. The sample comprised memory CD4+ T cells from blood. These receptors all stem from a female donor in good health, serving as a healthy control.

This clonotype was seen a few times. The chain has TRBV15 and TRBJ2-1; 7 bases align to TRBD2. CDR1 is LNHNV and CDR2 is YYDKDF in the germline V gene (reference sequence). CDR3 size: 16 residues. V was pared by 1 base and J by 5 bases, with 8 bases of the junction left unmatched. The CDR3 is CATSRVTAGLDNEQFF. CDR3 in DNA: TGTGCCACCAGCAGAGTGACAGCGGGGTTGGACAATGAGCAGTTCTTC.

This clonotype was seen repeatedly, ten times or more. The chain is built from TRBV4-3 and TRBJ1-3; D may be TRBD1 (6 bases). Trimming shortened V by 0 bases and J by 2 bases, and 11 bases separated the two germline ends. Germline CDR1 reads LGHNA; CDR2 reads YSLEER. This CDR3 contains 16 residues. The chain's CDR3 is CASSQDAGTTGNTIYF. Written as DNA, the CDR3 is TGCGCCAGCAGCCAAGATGCCGGGACAACTGGAAACACCATATATTTT.

DNA of the CDR3: TGTGCCAGCAACCGGGACGGACTTAACACTGAAGCTTTCTTT. It translates to CASNRDGLNTEAFF. The V call is TRBV12-3 or TRBV12-4, the J call TRBJ1-1, with D tentatively TRBD1 (5 bases). This CDR3 is built from 14 residues. V lost 7 bases and J 2 bases, leaving 14 bases between the germline ends.

The chain is built from TRBV6-2 or TRBV6-3 and TRBJ2-5; 9 nucleotides match TRBD2. The germline CDR1 and CDR2 sequences are MNHEY and SVGEGT. This CDR3 has 15 amino acids. Germline trimming cut 6 bases from V and 1 base from J; bases unmatched to any gene: 6. CDR3 sequence (DNA): TGTGCCAGCAGACATAGCGGGAGAGGCCAAGAGACCCAGTACTTC. Protein sequence: CASRHSGRGQETQYF.

In its sample, this clonotype was seen a few times. The chain recombines TRBV7-2 with TRBJ1-2, with 7 bases identical to TRBD1. Germline CDR1 SGHTA, CDR2 FQGNSA. V lost 5 bases, J lost 9 bases, and 12 bases stayed unmatched. The CDR3 runs 14 residues. CDR3 residues: CASSPHWQGVSYTF. In DNA, the CDR3 is TGTGCCAGCAGCCCCCATTGGCAGGGGGTGAGCTACACCTTC.

The genes are TRBV10-3 and TRBJ2-1; TRBD2 agrees at 9 bases. This CDR3 is built from 13 residues. Trimming removed 6 bases from V and 7 bases from J; junction bases left unmatched: 4. The germline V gene encodes CDR1 ENHRY and CDR2 SYGVKD. In DNA, the CDR3 is TGTGCCATCAGGCCGCGGGAGGGTAATGAGCAGTTCTTC. Its protein product is CAIRPREGNEQFF.

This clonotype was counted only a few times. Here the CDR3 reads CASSLRLAGLGYNEQFF. The CDR3 nucleotides read TGCGCCAGCAGCCTTCGACTAGCGGGCCTCGGATACAATGAGCAGTTCTTC. This chain links TRBV4-1 with TRBJ2-1; 10 bases match TRBD2. The CDR3 length is 17 residues. V shed 4 bases, J shed 4 bases, and the junction held 10 bases outside the gene matches. Per germline, CDR1 MGHRA and CDR2 YSYEKL.

J is TRBJ1-1 and V is TRBV20-1; D call uncertain. V lost 6 bases and J lost 1, with 12 bases in between. CDR1 and CDR2 (germline): DFQATT, SNEGSKA (reference sequence). The CDR3 sequence is 13 residues long. This chain's CDR3 is CSALPGTNTEAFF. As DNA, the CDR3 is TGCAGTGCCCTCCCTGGAACGAACACTGAAGCTTTCTTT.

This clonotype was found a few times. V and J are TRBV7-6 and TRBJ2-3; 8 bases are shared with TRBD1. With V trimmed by 1 base and J by 2 bases, 2 bases remained unmatched. The CDR3 covers 15 residues. The germline CDR1 and CDR2 sequences are SGHVS and FNYEAQ. In DNA, the CDR3 is TGTGCCAGCAGCTTAGGGACAGGGTTCACAGATACGCAGTATTTT. Translated: CASSLGTGFTDTQYF.

A few counts support this clonotype. This chain joins TRBV6-1 and TRBJ2-3; 10 nucleotides match TRBD1. The trim removed 10 bases at V and 6 bases at J, leaving 10 bases unmatched. In germline, CDR1 is MNHNS, CDR2 SASEGT. The CDR3 contains 14 residues. This chain's CDR3 is CATTWGTGADTQYF. The CDR3 bases are TGTGCCACCACCTGGGGGACAGGGGCTGATACGCAGTATTTT.

The table lists this clonotype with a few counts. CDR3 protein: CSAPGEGTYGYTF. As DNA, the CDR3 is TGCAGTGCCCCTGGTGAAGGCACTTATGGCTACACCTTC. J is TRBJ1-2 and V is TRBV20-1; D call uncertain. The CDR3 is made up of 13 amino acids. Looked up from germline, CDR1 is DFQATT and CDR2 is SNEGSKA (reference sequence). V was trimmed by 6 bases and J by 5 bases, leaving 16 bases between them.

This clonotype was recorded a few times. The chain is built from TRBV28 and TRBJ1-5; 9 nucleotides match TRBD1. Germline values: CDR1 MDHEN, CDR2 SYDVKM. Trimming cost V 4 bases and J 2 bases; bases outside gene matches: 3. This CDR3 has 15 amino acids. CDR3 region: CASSWGQGGNQPQHF. Here the CDR3 DNA reads TGTGCCAGCAGTTGGGGACAGGGTGGCAATCAGCCCCAGCATTTT.

The chain has TRBV2 and TRBJ2-6, with D unresolved. The germline V gene has CDR1 SNHLY and CDR2 FYNNEI. V dropped 10 bases and J dropped 2 bases, with 9 bases sitting between them. The CDR3 length is 13 residues. The CDR3 bases are TGTGCCACCGACACTACTGGGGCCAACGTCCTGACTTTC. Translated, it gives CATDTTGANVLTF.

The chain uses TRBV20-1 and TRBJ2-1; the match to TRBD1 covers 8 bases. The germline gives CDR1 DFQATT, CDR2 SNEGSKA (reference sequence). The CDR3 has 12 residues. V trimming: 5 bases; J trimming: 10 bases; junction bases outside the gene matches: 7. DNA for the CDR3: TGCAGTGCTGACAGGGGCTCCTACGAGCAGTTCTTC. It yields the protein CSADRGSYEQFF.

The chain carries TRBV12-3 or TRBV12-4 and TRBJ2-2; D may correspond to TRBD1 or TRBD2 (6 bases each). CDR3 length equals 18 residues. V was trimmed by 6 bases and J by 2 bases, leaving 22 bases between them. In DNA form, the CDR3 reads TGTGCCAGCAGATTAAGGGGGACTCGGGGGCGTAACACCGGGGAGCTGTTTTTT. This translates into CASRLRGTRGRNTGELFF.

This clonotype was picked up a small number of times. The V and J genes are TRBV6-1 and TRBJ1-1; the match to TRBD1 covers 8 bases. Germline V gene data show CDR1 as MNHNS and CDR2 as SASEGT. The CDR3 loop spans 13 amino acids. Germline trimming cut 3 bases from V and 6 bases from J; bases unmatched to any gene: 3. The CDR3 region is CASSENRGSEAFF. As DNA, the CDR3 is TGTGCCAGCAGTGAGAACAGGGGGTCTGAAGCTTTCTTT.

This clonotype was counted a few times. The chain joins TRBV2 to TRBJ2-1; 10 bases line up with TRBD2. This CDR3 region has 15 residues. Germline CDR1 SNHLY, CDR2 FYNNEI. The V segment lost 8 bases and the J segment 6 bases; nucleotides outside the gene matches: 10. DNA of the CDR3: TGTGCCAGCCCCCGCGGGACTAGCGAACTCAATGAGCAGTTCTTC. Amino acids: CASPRGTSELNEQFF.

The V and J genes are TRBV5-8 and TRBJ1-5; tentatively, D is TRBD1 (6 bases). The V end was cut by 1 base, the J end by 9 bases, with 11 bases between. Germline V gene data show CDR1 as SGHTS and CDR2 as YDEGEE. There are 13 residues in the CDR3. CDR3: CASSLTEGGPQHF. The DNA of the CDR3 is TGTGCCAGCAGCTTGACCGAGGGGGGGCCCCAGCATTTT.

There are a few counts of this clonotype. This likely comes from a read error, as the CDR3 has no conserved phenylalanine or tryptophan at its end. The DNA is left out, because the CDR3 cannot be placed on it with certainty; the CDR3 is given as TCRdb lists it. The chain joins TRBV4-2 to TRBJ2-2; TRBD2 was called by the table and not checked on the DNA. The CDR3 spans 12 amino acids, including both terminal residues. Germline V lookup: CDR1 LGHNA, CDR2 YNFKEQ. CDR3 in amino acids: CASSQDQTAGGG.

This clonotype was seen a handful of times. The chain recombines TRBV28 with TRBJ1-6; D uncertain. The CDR3 contains 13 residues. V was trimmed by 4 bases and J by 10 bases, leaving 11 bases between them. Germline CDR1 is MDHEN and CDR2 is SYDVKM. CDR3 sequence: CASSSSYGSPLHF. For the CDR3, the DNA is TGTGCCAGCAGTTCGAGCTATGGATCACCCCTCCACTTT. The full variable domain, rest sourced from reference TRBV28 and TRBJ1-6, is DVKVTQSSRYLVKRTGEKVFLECVQDMDHENMFWYRQDPGLGLRLIYFSYDVKMKEKGDIPEGYSVSREKKERFSLILESASTNQTSMYLCASSSSYGSPLHFGNGTRLTVT.

This clonotype was counted a few times. This chain links TRBV19 with TRBJ1-5; no clear D gene. Trimming pared 7 bases from V and 0 bases from J, leaving 7 bases between. The CDR3 is 13 amino acids. Germline loops: CDR1 LNHDA, CDR2 SQIVND (reference sequence). The CDR3 sequence: CASKDGSNQPQHF. The CDR3 DNA is TGTGCCAGTAAAGACGGTAGCAATCAGCCCCAGCATTTT.

This clonotype was seen more than once but under ten times. This rearrangement joins TRBV20-1 to TRBJ2-1; tentative D call: TRBD2 (7 bases). Germline-derived CDR1 and CDR2 are DFQATT and SNEGSKA (reference sequence). The V gene lost 1 base and the J gene lost 2 bases, with 9 bases spanning the gap. The CDR3 runs 14 residues. CDR3: CSARGGGAYNEQFF. CDR3 bases: TGCAGTGCTAGAGGAGGGGGGGCCTACAATGAGCAGTTCTTC.

This clonotype appeared a few times. J is TRBJ2-7 and V is TRBV3-1; no clear D gene. Trimming cost V 3 bases and J 7 bases, with 13 bases left between them. In germline, CDR1 is LGHDT, CDR2 YNNKEL (reference sequence). The CDR3 spans 13 residues. The CDR3 sequence: CASSHSLYGEQYF. CDR3 nucleotide sequence: TGTGCCAGCAGCCATTCCCTTTATGGTGAGCAGTACTTC.

V and J are TRBV7-6 and TRBJ2-1, with D perhaps matching TRBD2 (5 bases). Per germline, CDR1 SGHVS and CDR2 FNYEAQ. Trimming took off 4 bases at V and 2 bases at J, with 12 bases between the two ends. CDR3 size: 15 residues. CDR3 bases: TGTGCCAGCAGCTCTGCGGGTCCCCCCTACAATGAGCAGTTCTTC. Its protein is CASSSAGPPYNEQFF. Using reference TRBV7-6 and TRBJ2-1 for the parts outside the CDR3, the full variable domain is GAGVSQSPRYKVTKRGQDVALRCDPISGHVSLYWYRQALGQGPEFLTYFNYEAQQDKSGLPNDRFSAERPEGSISTLTIQRTEQRDSAMYRCASSSAGPPYNEQFFGPGTRLTVL.

This clonotype was observed a few times. The J gene is TRBJ2-5, the V gene TRBV20-1; TRBD2 aligns across 7 bases. The CDR3 contains 14 residues. Per the germline V gene, CDR1 is DFQATT and CDR2 is SNEGSKA (reference sequence). CDR3 DNA sequence: TGCAGCGCGGGGGTAGGCGGGGCTCAAGAGACCCAGTACTTC. It is translated as CSAGVGGAQETQYF.

This clonotype was counted at least ten times. This rearrangement joins TRBV12-3 or TRBV12-4 to TRBJ1-2; TRBD1 agrees at 7 bases. The CDR3 contains 14 residues. The V segment lost 5 bases and the J segment 5 bases; nucleotides outside the gene matches: 8. The CDR3 protein is CASSPSGGSYGYTF. CDR3 sequence (DNA): TGTGCCAGCAGTCCCTCAGGGGGAAGTTATGGCTACACCTTC.